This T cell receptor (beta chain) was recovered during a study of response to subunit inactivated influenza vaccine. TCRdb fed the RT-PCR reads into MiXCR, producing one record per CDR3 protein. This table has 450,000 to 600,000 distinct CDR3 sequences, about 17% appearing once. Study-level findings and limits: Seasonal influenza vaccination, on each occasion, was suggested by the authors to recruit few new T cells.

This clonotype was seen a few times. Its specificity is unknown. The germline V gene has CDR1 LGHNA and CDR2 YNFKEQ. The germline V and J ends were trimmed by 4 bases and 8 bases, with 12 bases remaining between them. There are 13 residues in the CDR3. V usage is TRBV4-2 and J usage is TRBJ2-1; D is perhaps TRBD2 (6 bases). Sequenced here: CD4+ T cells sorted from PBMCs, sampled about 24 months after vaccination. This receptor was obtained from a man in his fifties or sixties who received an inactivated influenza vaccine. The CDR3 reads CASSRTSFYEQFF. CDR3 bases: TGTGCCAGCAGCCGCACTAGCTTCTATGAGCAGTTCTTC.